This T cell receptor (beta chain) was profiled in a study of blood T cell repertoires in COVID-19. Overall study context: Acute and convalescent COVID-19 specimens originated in the United States, Italy and Spain. PBMCs, B-cell-depleted T cells, or T cells provided the cDNA or gDNA that made up the material.

With 1 base clipped from V and 6 bases from J, the junction kept 8 bases outside the gene matches. There are 16 residues in the CDR3. The V gene's germline CDR1 is SGHAT and CDR2 FQNNGV. TCRdb's copy holds only in-frame clones and misses some; the assay was immunoSEQ multiplex PCR. The sample holds about 230,000 clones, 80% to 90% seen once. The V gene is TRBV11-2, the J gene TRBJ2-4, with TRBD2 identical over 8 bases. Sequencing used peripheral blood. This clonotype was obtained from a man aged 40-55 years with acute or convalescent COVID-19. As DNA, the CDR3 is TGTGCCAGCAGCTTAGGTTACAGGGCGGGGGGAAACATTCAGTACTTC. Amino acids: CASSLGYRAGGNIQYF.